A single sample gave rise to the 5 T cell receptor beta chains below, sequenced in a study of blood T cell repertoires in COVID-19. TCRdb keeps only in-frame clones here, not all; method: immunoSEQ multiplex PCR. The table records just under 65,000 clones, approximately 82% of them present only once. The sequencing sample was made of peripheral blood. These receptors were obtained from a human donor in a cohort sampled during active COVID-19.

The J gene is TRBJ2-7, the V gene TRBV4-1, with D tentatively TRBD1 (6 bases). The CDR3 is made up of 14 amino acids. V lost 1 base, J lost 2 bases, and 9 bases lay in between. The V gene's germline CDR1 is MGHRA and CDR2 YSYEKL. The CDR3 nucleotides read TGCGCCAGCAGCCAAGCAGGGACACCCTACGAGCAGTACTTC. The encoded protein is CASSQAGTPYEQYF.

This clone was seen a handful of times. The CDR3 region is CASSQSPGGLNSPLHF. The CDR3 DNA follows: TGCGCCAGCAGCCAATCTCCAGGGGGATTGAATTCACCCCTCCACTTT. The chain joins TRBV4-1 to TRBJ1-6; the match to TRBD1 covers 7 bases. Unmatched junction bases numbered 8, after V lost 2 bases and J lost 7 bases. CDR3 length equals 16 residues. CDR1 and CDR2 from the germline V gene are MGHRA and YSYEKL.

The V call is TRBV5-6, the J call TRBJ2-1; no clear D gene. V was cut by 1 base and J by 8 bases, with 4 bases left in between. The CDR3 contains 11 residues. The V gene's germline CDR1 is SGHDT and CDR2 YYEEEE. CDR3 sequence reads: CASSLFDEQFF. DNA of the CDR3: TGTGCCAGCAGCTTGTTCGATGAGCAGTTCTTC.

V is TRBV3-1 (or the pseudogene TRBV3-2) and J is TRBJ1-1; 8 bases match TRBD1. J lost 3 bases, V lost 4 bases, and 4 bases had no gene match. The CDR3 spans 14 residues. From germline, CDR1 is LGHDT and CDR2 YNNKEL (reference sequence). This CDR3 is CASSRQGIDTEAFF. The CDR3 nucleotides are TGTGCCAGCAGCCGACAGGGGATAGACACTGAAGCTTTCTTT.

CDR3 sequence (DNA): TGTGCCAGCAGCTTCACGGCCAGCGGGGGGGCCTACGAGCAGTACTTC. Residues: CASSFTASGGAYEQYF. The chain combines TRBV7-2 with TRBJ2-7; 10 bases match TRBD2. Germline CDR1 and CDR2: SGHTA and FQGNSA. V was pared by 3 bases and J by 2 bases, with 7 bases of the junction left unmatched. This CDR3 is built from 16 residues.